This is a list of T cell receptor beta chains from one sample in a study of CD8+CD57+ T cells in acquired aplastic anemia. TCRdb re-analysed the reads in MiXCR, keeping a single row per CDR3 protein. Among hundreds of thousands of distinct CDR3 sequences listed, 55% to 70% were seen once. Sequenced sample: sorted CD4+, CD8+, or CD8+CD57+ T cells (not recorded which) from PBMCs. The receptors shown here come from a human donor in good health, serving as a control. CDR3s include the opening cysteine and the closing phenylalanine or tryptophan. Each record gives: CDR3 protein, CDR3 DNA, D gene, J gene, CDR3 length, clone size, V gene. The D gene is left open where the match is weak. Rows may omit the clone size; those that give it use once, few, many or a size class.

CSARVTSGGDQPQHF | TGCAGTGCAAGGGTGACTAGCGGGGGGGATCAGCCCCAGCATTTT | NA | TRBJ1-5 | 15 | NA | TRBV20-1
CASSSSWRKEAFF | TGTGCCAGCAGCTCAAGCTGGAGGAAAGAAGCTTTCTTT | NA | TRBJ1-1 | 13 | NA | TRBV7-3
CASSNETSCSPLHF | TGTGCCAGCAGCAACGAGACCTCTTGTTCACCCCTCCACTTT | NA | TRBJ1-6 | 14 | NA | TRBV11-3
CSATRTSGYLETQYF | TGCAGTGCTACCAGGACATCGGGGTATCTAGAGACCCAGTACTTC | NA | TRBJ2-5 | 15 | NA | TRBV20-1
CSAARGHAETQHF | TGCAGTGCTGCCCGTGGGCACGCCGAGACCCAGCATTTT | NA | TRBJ1-5 | 13 | NA | TRBV20-1
CATSDTVNTEAFF | TGTGCCACCAGTGACACCGTGAACACTGAAGCTTTCTTT | NA | TRBJ1-1 | 13 | NA | TRBV6-6
CASSLQVSPYEQYF | TGTGCCAGCAGCCTCCAGGTATCCCCCTACGAGCAGTACTTC | NA | TRBJ2-7 | 14 | NA | TRBV7-9
CASRGTGLGDTDTQYW | TGTGCCAGCAGGGGCACAGGGTTGGGGGACACAGATACGCAGTACTGG | NA | TRBJ2-4 | 16 | NA | TRBV25-1
CASSESVGQAVYGYTF | TGTGCCAGCAGTGAAAGTGTCGGGCAGGCGGTCTATGGCTACACCTTC | NA | TRBJ1-2 | 16 | many | TRBV6-1
CAWSGGQDNSPLHF | TGTGCCTGGAGTGGGGGACAGGATAATTCACCCCTCCACTTT | TRBD1 | TRBJ1-6 | 14 | many | TRBV30
CSARSGRTGNYEQYF | TGCAGTGCGCGGTCCGGCAGGACCGGGAACTACGAGCAGTACTTC | NA | TRBJ2-7 | 15 | NA | TRBV20-1
CASSDQTGQTYEQYF | TGTGCCAGCAGCGACCAGACAGGGCAAACCTACGAGCAGTACTTC | TRBD1 | TRBJ2-7 | 15 | NA | TRBV7-3
CASSSETRGQNTIYF | TGTGCCAGCAGCTCGGAGACCCGAGGACAAAACACCATATATTTT | NA | TRBJ1-3 | 15 | NA | TRBV5-1
CASSKGGSALHF | TGCGCCAGCAGCAAGGGGGGGTCCGCCCTCCACTTT | NA | TRBJ1-6 | 12 | NA | TRBV11-2
CSVDVQGYGNTIYF | TGCAGCGTTGACGTCCAGGGCTATGGAAACACCATATATTTT | NA | TRBJ1-3 | 14 | many | TRBV29-1
CASSVGIATPLHF | TGTGCCAGCAGCGTGGGAATAGCAACACCCCTCCACTTT | NA | TRBJ1-6 | 13 | NA | TRBV5-5
CASSPSRYDPLHF | TGTGCCAGCAGCCCCAGTCGTTATGATCCCCTCCACTTT | NA | TRBJ1-6 | 13 | NA | TRBV7-6
CASRHLANSYYEQFF | TGTGCCAGTAGGCATTTGGCAAACAGCTACTATGAGCAGTTCTTC | NA | TRBJ2-1 | 15 | NA | TRBV7-2